This TCR beta chain was identified during a study of beta chain features in type 1 diabetes. Findings of the study overall: Sequencing used cDNA, and cells with high TCR expression could therefore be over-represented. Diminished insertions and augmented deletions at VDJ junctions characterized type 1 diabetes patients. Compared to healthy donors, patients appeared to have naive, central memory and Treg TCRB repertoires that were more alike.

The trim removed 6 bases at V and 2 bases at J, leaving 0 bases unmatched. The CDR3 length is 13 residues. Germline-derived CDR1 and CDR2 are LNHDA and SQIVND (reference sequence). Reverse transcription of all isolated RNA meant that expressed TCRB transcripts were sequenced. Mean read depth for naive, central memory and regulatory T cell samples was roughly 4 million reads. Assay used: immunoSEQ multiplex PCR; TCRdb lists only in-frame clones, some missing. Here the sample spans roughly 170,000 clones, less than 15% being singletons. About this clone: Its antigen is currently unknown.

The V call is TRBV19, the J call TRBJ1-2; 10 nucleotides agree with TRBD1. The source of this sequence is a woman under 30 in good health. Material for sequencing was central memory CD4+ T cells from blood. DNA of the CDR3: TGTGCCAGTAGGACAGGGGGCAACTATGGCTACACCTTC. It codes for CASRTGGNYGYTF.